What follows are 5 T cell receptor beta chains derived from one specimen sequenced in a study of cytomegalovirus exposure and HLA in healthy donors. Clones were read by immunoSEQ multiplex PCR, and TCRdb kept only the in-frame ones, dropping some. This table has approximately 100,000 clones, more than 70% appearing once. Material: PBMCs. The receptor set was obtained from a woman younger than 35 in good health and CMV-seronegative.

The V gene is TRBV28, the J gene TRBJ2-7, with TRBD2 matching 10 bases. The CDR3 spans 15 residues. The germline CDR1 and CDR2 sequences are MDHEN and SYDVKM. J was trimmed by 3 bases and V by 6 bases; bases with no gene match: 8. CDR3 sequence reads: CASRTLLAGVYEQYF. In DNA form, the CDR3 reads TGTGCCAGCAGGACGTTGCTAGCGGGAGTCTACGAGCAGTACTTC.

This clone was observed at least ten times. The chain has TRBV5-5 and TRBJ1-1; maybe TRBD1 (5 bases). V was cut by 4 bases and J by 2 bases, with 9 bases left in between. The CDR3 loop spans 13 amino acids. The V gene's germline CDR1 is SGHKS and CDR2 YYEKEE (reference sequence). The DNA of the CDR3 is TGTGCCAGCAGCCCGGACACTAACACTGAAGCTTTCTTT. Translating it yields CASSPDTNTEAFF.

V is TRBV19 and J is TRBJ1-2; D perhaps matches TRBD1 (6 bases). Germline CDR1 LNHDA, CDR2 SQIVND (reference sequence). This CDR3 has 13 residues. The V gene lost 7 bases and the J gene lost 5 bases, with 14 bases spanning the gap. The CDR3 protein is CASTRGQAYGYTF. DNA for the CDR3: TGTGCCAGTACAAGGGGACAAGCTTATGGCTACACCTTC.

The chain joins TRBV11-3 to TRBJ2-2, with a weak D call TRBD1 (5 bases). The germline CDR1 and CDR2 sequences are SGHNT and YENEEA. Trimming left V 4 bases short and J 1 base short, with 7 bases between. The CDR3 has 14 residues. CDR3 sequence: CASSSDKNTGELFF. The CDR3 nucleotides are TGTGCCAGCAGCTCGGACAAGAACACCGGGGAGCTGTTTTTT.

The chain employs TRBV4-2 and TRBJ2-1; 13 positions match TRBD2. Germline values: CDR1 LGHNA, CDR2 YNFKEQ. This CDR3 spans 15 amino acids. With 5 bases clipped from V and 9 bases from J, the junction kept 7 bases outside the gene matches. CDR3 bases: TGTGCCAGCAGCGAACTGACTAGCGGGAGGAGTGAGCAGTTCTTC. Protein product: CASSELTSGRSEQFF.